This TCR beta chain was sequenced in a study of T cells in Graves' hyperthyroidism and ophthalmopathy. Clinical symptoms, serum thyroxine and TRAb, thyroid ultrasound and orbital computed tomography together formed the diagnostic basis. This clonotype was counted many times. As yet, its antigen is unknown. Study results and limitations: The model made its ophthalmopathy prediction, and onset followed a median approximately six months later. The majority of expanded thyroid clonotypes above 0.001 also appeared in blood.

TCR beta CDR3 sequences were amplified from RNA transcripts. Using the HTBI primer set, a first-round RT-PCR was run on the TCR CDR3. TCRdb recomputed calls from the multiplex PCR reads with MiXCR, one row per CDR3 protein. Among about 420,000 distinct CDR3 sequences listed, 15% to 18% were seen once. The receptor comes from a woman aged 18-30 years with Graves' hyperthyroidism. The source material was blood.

CDR3 residues: CASSLKAAPNGEQYF. CDR3 DNA: TGTGCCAGCAGCTTAAAGGCAGCTCCAAATGGTGAGCAGTACTTC. The chain carries TRBV13 and TRBJ2-7; D gene ambiguous. V was clipped by 2 bases and J by 7 bases, with 18 bases between them. The V gene's germline CDR1 is PRHDT and CDR2 FYEKMQ (reference sequence). The CDR3 sequence is 15 residues long.